The 25 T cell receptor beta chains below were found in one sample sequenced in a study of Ad26.COV2.S vaccination and SARS-CoV-2 variants. Assay used: immunoSEQ multiplex PCR; TCRdb lists only in-frame clones, some missing. The repertoire has roughly 320,000 clones, 87% of them found once; the top ten carry more than 3%. Treatment specified: around 19 received Ad26.COV2.S at low or high dose, single or two shots; several received placebo; per-sample allocation not given. Each sample was drawn 63 days after the first injection (of vaccine or placebo). The specimen was peripheral blood, collected in a trial of Ad26.COV2.S vaccine versus placebo. These receptors originate from a person aged 18-65 years who received the Ad26.COV2.S COVID-19 vaccine or a placebo.

The J gene is TRBJ2-6, the V gene TRBV7-2; the D gene is possibly TRBD1 (5 bases). The CDR3 is made up of 18 amino acids. Germline-derived CDR1 and CDR2 are SGHTA and FQGNSA. V dropped 4 bases and J dropped 0 bases, with 16 bases sitting between them. CDR3 region: CASSSAWTDSSGANVLTF. The CDR3 DNA follows: TGTGCCAGCAGCTCCGCCTGGACCGACAGCTCTGGGGCCAACGTCCTGACTTTC.

The rearrangement uses TRBV5-1 and TRBJ2-3; 7 bases match TRBD1. The CDR3 consists of 14 residues. Germline-derived CDR1 and CDR2 are SGHRS and YFSETQ. J lost 3 bases, V lost 7 bases, and 8 bases had no gene match. The CDR3 DNA follows: TGCGCCAGCGCCGACACAGGGGTTACAGATACGCAGTATTTT. It yields the protein CASADTGVTDTQYF.

The rearrangement links TRBV19 to TRBJ1-4; tentative D call: TRBD1 (5 bases). The CDR3 loop spans 17 amino acids. The V and J ends lost 2 bases and 8 bases respectively, with 21 bases between them. Germline assignment: CDR1 LNHDA and CDR2 SQIVND (reference sequence). This CDR3 reads CASSINLGPTKGEKLFF. CDR3 DNA sequence: TGTGCCAGTAGTATAAACCTCGGGCCCACTAAGGGGGAAAAACTGTTTTTT.

This clone was seen once. The chain recombines TRBV2 with TRBJ1-2; weak D call: TRBD1 (5 bases). Trimming removed 3 bases at V and 4 bases at J, with 12 bases between. The germline gives CDR1 SNHLY, CDR2 FYNNEI. The length of the CDR3 is 14 residues. CDR3 region: CASSDVGTGYGYTF. CDR3 coding DNA: TGTGCCAGCAGTGATGTGGGGACGGGCTATGGCTACACCTTC.

The chain uses TRBV7-2 and TRBJ2-5; maybe TRBD2 (5 bases). Germline CDR1 is SGHTA and CDR2 is FQGNSA. The CDR3 extends over 18 amino acids. Trimming pared 5 bases from V and 0 bases from J, leaving 22 bases between. The CDR3 nucleotides read TGTGCCAGCAGCCTAGGAGGTTTCCGCGACTGGTACCAAGAGACCCAGTACTTC. It is translated as CASSLGGFRDWYQETQYF.

The rearrangement links TRBV3-1 (or the pseudogene TRBV3-2) to TRBJ1-4; maybe TRBD1 (5 bases). The CDR3 has 13 amino acids. The germline CDR1 and CDR2 sequences are LGHDT and YNNKEL (reference sequence). Trimming stripped 8 bases from V and 8 bases from J, with 15 bases between. The CDR3 nucleotides are TGTGCCAGCGGGGGGATACGGTCCGAAAAACTGTTTTTT. This sequence encodes CASGGIRSEKLFF.

The chain employs TRBV7-2 and TRBJ1-3, with no clear D. CDR3 length equals 16 residues. V dropped 1 base and J dropped 0 bases, with 10 bases sitting between them. Germline CDR1 reads SGHTA; CDR2 reads FQGNSA. The CDR3, as DNA: TGTGCCAGCAGCTTAGTAGACGTAAACTCTGGAAACACCATATATTTT. Translation: CASSLVDVNSGNTIYF. The whole variable domain, remainder taken from reference TRBV7-2 and TRBJ1-3, is GAGVSQSPSNKVTEKGKDVELRCDPISGHTALYWYRQSLGQGLEFLIYFQGNSAPDKSGLPSDRFSAERTGGSVSTLTIQRTQQEDSAVYLCASSLVDVNSGNTIYFGEGSWLTVV.

V gene TRBV18 combines with J gene TRBJ1-5; D perhaps matches TRBD1 (6 bases). The CDR3 has 14 amino acids. V was trimmed by 4 bases and J by 9 bases, leaving 16 bases between them. Germline V CDR1 and CDR2: KGHSH, LQKENI. The CDR3 nucleotides read TGTGCCAGCTCACTCATATCTGAGGGGGGGCCCCAGCATTTT. This translates into CASSLISEGGPQHF. The full variable domain, with the rest looked up from reference TRBV18 and TRBJ1-5, is NAGVMQNPRHLVRRRGQEARLRCSPMKGHSHVYWYRQLPEEGLKFMVYLQKENIIDESGMPKERFSAEFPKEGPSILRIQQVVRGDSAAYFCASSLISEGGPQHFGDGTRLSIL.

This chain links TRBV5-4 with TRBJ2-7; perhaps TRBD2 as D (6 bases). Germline CDR1 SGHNT, CDR2 YYREEE (reference sequence). The CDR3 extends over 15 amino acids. V lost 0 bases and J 1 base, leaving 11 bases between the germline ends. CDR3 DNA: TGTGCCAGCAGCTTGGCCGTCCGGGGGTCCTACGAGCAGTACTTC. It encodes CASSLAVRGSYEQYF. Full variable domain (outside the CDR3, taken from reference TRBV5-4 and TRBJ2-7): ETGVTQSPTHLIKTRGQQVTLRCSSQSGHNTVSWYQQALGQGPQFIFQYYREEENGRGNFPPRFSGLQFPNYSSELNVNALELDDSALYLCASSLAVRGSYEQYFGPGTRLTVT.

V is TRBV19 and J is TRBJ2-1, with 12 bases identical to TRBD1. The CDR3 has 16 residues. Germline loops: CDR1 LNHDA, CDR2 SQIVND (reference sequence). V trimming: 4 bases; J trimming: 8 bases; junction bases outside the gene matches: 9. The CDR3 DNA sequence: TGTGCCAGTAGTACCTTCCGGGACAGGGGGCTCTATGAGCAGTTCTTC. Residues: CASSTFRDRGLYEQFF. Full variable domain (remainder filled in from reference TRBV19 and TRBJ2-1): DGGITQSPKYLFRKEGQNVTLSCEQNLNHDAMYWYRQDPGQGLRLIYYSQIVNDFQKGDIAEGYSVSREKKESFPLTVTSAQKNPTAFYLCASSTFRDRGLYEQFFGPGTRLTVL.

The rearrangement links TRBV7-3 to TRBJ2-2, with 8 bases aligning to TRBD1. Germline V CDR1 and CDR2: SGHTA, FQGTGA. This CDR3 is built from 16 residues. V dropped 0 bases and J dropped 3; count of bases not matched to a gene: 3. CDR3 loop: CASSLTGQAYTGELFF. CDR3 DNA sequence: TGTGCCAGCAGCTTAACGGGACAGGCATACACCGGGGAGCTGTTTTTT. The full variable domain, rest sourced from reference TRBV7-3 and TRBJ2-2, is GAGVSQTPSNKVTEKGKYVELRCDPISGHTALYWYRQSLGQGPEFLIYFQGTGAADDSGLPNDRFFAVRPEGSVSTLKIQRTERGDSAVYLCASSLTGQAYTGELFFGEGSRLTVL.

CDR3 protein: CASSIGQVPYEQYF. CDR3 coding DNA: TGTGCCAGTAGTATAGGGCAGGTACCCTACGAGCAGTACTTC. V usage is TRBV19 and J usage is TRBJ2-7; no firm D call. The CDR3 spans 14 residues. The germline gives CDR1 LNHDA, CDR2 SQIVND (reference sequence). Deletions cut 1 base from V and 2 bases from J, with 9 bases between. The entire variable domain, with the rest obtained from reference TRBV19 and TRBJ2-7, is as follows: DGGITQSPKYLFRKEGQNVTLSCEQNLNHDAMYWYRQDPGQGLRLIYYSQIVNDFQKGDIAEGYSVSREKKESFPLTVTSAQKNPTAFYLCASSIGQVPYEQYFGPGTRLTVT.

The gene calls are TRBV12-5 and TRBJ2-7; no clear D. Germline V lookup: CDR1 LGHNT, CDR2 FRNRAP. This CDR3 is built from 13 residues. Trimming shortened V by 0 bases and J by 3 bases, and 6 bases separated the two germline ends. CDR3 sequence: CASGLVIGYEQYF. CDR3 nucleotides: TGTGCTAGTGGTTTGGTAATCGGCTACGAGCAGTACTTC.

The rearrangement joins TRBV12-3 or TRBV12-4 to TRBJ2-5, with 8 bases matching TRBD1. J lost 5 bases, V lost 4 bases, and 3 bases had no gene match. The CDR3 length is 13 residues. This CDR3 reads CASSSDRVETQYF. The CDR3 DNA reads TGTGCCAGCAGTTCGGACAGGGTGGAGACCCAGTACTTC.

The genes are TRBV27 and TRBJ2-1; D not resolved. Trimming shortened V by 3 bases and J by 7 bases, and 7 bases separated the two germline ends. This CDR3 spans 12 amino acids. Germline lookup yields CDR1 MNHEY and CDR2 SMNVEV (reference sequence). As DNA, the CDR3 is TGTGCCAGCAGTTTGGGTGGTAATGAGCAGTTCTTC. Protein sequence: CASSLGGNEQFF.

J is TRBJ2-2 and V is TRBV7-9; 9 positions match TRBD1. Trimming removed 3 bases from V and 5 bases from J; junction bases left unmatched: 7. CDR1 SEHNR and CDR2 FQNEAQ come from the germline V gene (reference sequence). The length of the CDR3 is 16 residues. For the CDR3, the DNA is TGTGCCAGCAGCTTCACAGGGGGCGCTCGGACCGGGGAGCTGTTTTTT. This sequence encodes CASSFTGGARTGELFF.

The V gene is TRBV3-1 (or the pseudogene TRBV3-2), the J gene TRBJ2-7, with D perhaps matching TRBD1 (6 bases). The CDR3 extends over 14 amino acids. Germline lookup yields CDR1 LGHDT and CDR2 YNNKEL (reference sequence). V was clipped by 1 base and J by 3 bases, with 10 bases between them. The CDR3 DNA reads as TGTGCCAGCAGCCAAGGACAGGTAATCTACGAGCAGTACTTC. Amino acids: CASSQGQVIYEQYF.

With regard to this clone: The same CDR3 also results from other DNA sequences found in this sample. The chain recombines TRBV7-2 with TRBJ2-2; D remains ambiguous. This CDR3 comprises 13 residues. V lost 4 bases and J lost 2, with 5 bases in between. Germline CDR1 and CDR2: SGHTA and FQGNSA. The CDR3: CASSSSNTGELFF. The CDR3 nucleotides read TGTGCCAGCAGCTCGAGTAACACCGGGGAGCTGTTTTTT. Together with reference TRBV7-2 and TRBJ2-2, the CDR3 gives the full variable domain: GAGVSQSPSNKVTEKGKDVELRCDPISGHTALYWYRQSLGQGLEFLIYFQGNSAPDKSGLPSDRFSAERTGGSVSTLTIQRTQQEDSAVYLCASSSSNTGELFFGEGSRLTVL.

The CDR3 protein is CASSLTHSGSTDTQYF. The CDR3 coding sequence is TGTGCCAGTAGCCTTACCCATAGCGGTAGCACAGATACGCAGTATTTT. This rearrangement joins TRBV19 to TRBJ2-3; tentative D call: TRBD2 (6 bases). The V end was cut by 6 bases, the J end by 0 bases, with 16 bases between. The CDR3 length is 16 residues. Germline CDR1 and CDR2: LNHDA and SQIVND (reference sequence).

The V call is TRBV5-1, the J call TRBJ2-7; no firm D call. The V end lost 4 bases, the J end lost 0 bases, and 8 bases lay between the germline ends. Germline CDR1 is SGHRS and CDR2 is YFSETQ. CDR3 length equals 13 residues. The CDR3 loop reads CASSPLSSYEQYF. Written as DNA, the CDR3 is TGCGCCAGCAGCCCCCTGAGCTCCTACGAGCAGTACTTC.

The chain joins TRBV7-9 to TRBJ2-2, with 8 bases that match TRBD1. Trimming removed 5 bases from V and 7 bases from J; junction bases left unmatched: 12. Germline-derived CDR1 and CDR2 are SEHNR and FQNEAQ (reference sequence). The CDR3 runs to 16 residues. The CDR3 here is CASSTTGVGSGGELFF. CDR3 nucleotide sequence: TGTGCCAGCAGCACGACAGGGGTCGGGTCTGGCGGGGAGCTGTTTTTT. Variable domain in full (rest from reference TRBV7-9 and TRBJ2-2): DTGVSQNPRHKITKRGQNVTFRCDPISEHNRLYWYRQTLGQGPEFLTYFQNEAQLEKSRLLSDRFSAERPKGSFSTLEIQRTEQGDSAMYLCASSTTGVGSGGELFFGEGSRLTVL.

This clone has just one count. V gene TRBV6-2 or TRBV6-3 combines with J gene TRBJ2-7; D uncertain. Germline values: CDR1 MNHEY, CDR2 SVGEGT. Trimming cost V 4 bases and J 7 bases, with 17 bases left between them. This CDR3 has 14 amino acids. The CDR3 loop reads CASSFSLLGGEQYF. The CDR3 bases are TGTGCCAGCAGTTTTTCCCTTTTGGGTGGGGAGCAGTACTTC.

In this sample, this clone turned up a few times. V is TRBV11-1 and J is TRBJ1-2; unclear D gene. The CDR3 covers 12 residues. Trimming took 5 bases from V and 9 from J, leaving 13 bases between them. Germline V gene lookup returns CDR1 SGHAT and CDR2 FQDESV (reference sequence). The chain's CDR3 is CASSAGGRRYTF. In DNA form, the CDR3 reads TGTGCCAGCAGCGCCGGAGGACGACGCTACACCTTC. The full variable domain, with the rest looked up from reference TRBV11-1 and TRBJ1-2, is EAEVAQSPRYKITEKSQAVAFWCDPISGHATLYWYRQILGQGPELLVQFQDESVVDDSQLPKDRFSAERLKGVDSTLKIQPAELGDSAMYLCASSAGGRRYTFGSGTRLTVV.

V usage is TRBV3-1 (or the pseudogene TRBV3-2) and J usage is TRBJ1-5; no clear D gene. This CDR3 has 14 residues. From germline, CDR1 is LGHDT and CDR2 YNNKEL (reference sequence). V was cut by 4 bases and J by 1 base, with 8 bases left in between. The CDR3 loop reads CASSRRRSNQPQHF. CDR3 nucleotides: TGTGCCAGCAGCCGACGCAGGAGCAATCAGCCCCAGCATTTT.

This chain links TRBV7-9 with TRBJ2-7; TRBD1 might be the D (6 bases). Germline V gene data show CDR1 as SEHNR and CDR2 as FQNEAQ (reference sequence). With 6 bases removed from V and 2 bases from J, the gap between germline ends came to 11 bases. The CDR3 covers 13 residues. CDR3 sequence: CASRHGQTYEQYF. For the CDR3, the DNA is TGTGCCAGCAGACATGGACAGACCTACGAGCAGTACTTC.